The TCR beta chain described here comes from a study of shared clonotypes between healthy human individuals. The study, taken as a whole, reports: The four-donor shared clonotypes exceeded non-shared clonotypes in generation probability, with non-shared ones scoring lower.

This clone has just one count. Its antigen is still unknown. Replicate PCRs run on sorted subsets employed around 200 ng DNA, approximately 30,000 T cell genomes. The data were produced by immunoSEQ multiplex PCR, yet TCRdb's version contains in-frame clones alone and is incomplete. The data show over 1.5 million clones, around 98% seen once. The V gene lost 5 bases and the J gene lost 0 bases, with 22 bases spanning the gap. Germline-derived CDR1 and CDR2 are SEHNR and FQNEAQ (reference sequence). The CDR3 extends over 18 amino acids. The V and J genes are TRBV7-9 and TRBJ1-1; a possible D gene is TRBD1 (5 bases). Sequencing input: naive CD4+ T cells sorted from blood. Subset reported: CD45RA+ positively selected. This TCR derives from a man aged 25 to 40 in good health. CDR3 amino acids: CASSPTRAGPNMNTEAFF. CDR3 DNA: TGTGCCAGCAGCCCCACCCGGGCAGGGCCAAATATGAACACTGAAGCTTTCTTT.